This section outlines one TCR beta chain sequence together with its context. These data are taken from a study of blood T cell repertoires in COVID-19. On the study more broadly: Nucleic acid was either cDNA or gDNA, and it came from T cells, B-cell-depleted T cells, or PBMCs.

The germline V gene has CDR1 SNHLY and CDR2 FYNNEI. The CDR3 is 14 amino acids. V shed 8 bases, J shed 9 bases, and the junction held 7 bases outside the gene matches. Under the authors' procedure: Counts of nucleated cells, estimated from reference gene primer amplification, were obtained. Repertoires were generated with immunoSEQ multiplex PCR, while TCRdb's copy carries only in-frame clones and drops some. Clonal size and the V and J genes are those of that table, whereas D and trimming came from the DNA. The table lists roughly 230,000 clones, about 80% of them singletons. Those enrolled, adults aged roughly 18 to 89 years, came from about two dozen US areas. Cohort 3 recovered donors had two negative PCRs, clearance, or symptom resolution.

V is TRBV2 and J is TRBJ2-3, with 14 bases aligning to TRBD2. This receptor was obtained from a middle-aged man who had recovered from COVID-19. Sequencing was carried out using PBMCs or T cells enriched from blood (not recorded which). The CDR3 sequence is CASPGLAGEGTQYF. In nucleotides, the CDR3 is TGTGCCAGCCCGGGACTAGCGGGAGAAGGCACGCAGTATTTT.